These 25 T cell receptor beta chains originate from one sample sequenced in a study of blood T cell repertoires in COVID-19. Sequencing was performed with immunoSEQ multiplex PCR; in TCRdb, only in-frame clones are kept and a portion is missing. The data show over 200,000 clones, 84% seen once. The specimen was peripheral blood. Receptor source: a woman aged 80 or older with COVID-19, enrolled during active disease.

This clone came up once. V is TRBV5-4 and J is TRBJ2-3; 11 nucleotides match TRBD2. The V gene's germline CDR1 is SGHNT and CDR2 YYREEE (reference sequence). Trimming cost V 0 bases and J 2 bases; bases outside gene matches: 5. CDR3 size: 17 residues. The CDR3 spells CASSLGTSGLTTDTQYF. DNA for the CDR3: TGTGCCAGCAGCTTGGGGACTAGCGGGCTTACCACAGATACGCAGTATTTT.

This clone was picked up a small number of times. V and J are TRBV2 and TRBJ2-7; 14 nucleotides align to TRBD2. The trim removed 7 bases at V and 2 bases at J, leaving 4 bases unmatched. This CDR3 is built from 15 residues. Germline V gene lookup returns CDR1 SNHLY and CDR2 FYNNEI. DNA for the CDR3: TGTGCCAGCATCCCGACTAGCGGGAGGGCCTACGAGCAGTACTTC. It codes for CASIPTSGRAYEQYF.

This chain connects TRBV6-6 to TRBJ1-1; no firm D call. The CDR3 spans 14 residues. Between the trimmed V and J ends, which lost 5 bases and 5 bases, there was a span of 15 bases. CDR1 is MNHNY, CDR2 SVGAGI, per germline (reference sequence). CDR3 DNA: TGTGCCAGCAGTCCATACGGTGGAGGGACTGAAGCTTTCTTT. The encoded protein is CASSPYGGGTEAFF.

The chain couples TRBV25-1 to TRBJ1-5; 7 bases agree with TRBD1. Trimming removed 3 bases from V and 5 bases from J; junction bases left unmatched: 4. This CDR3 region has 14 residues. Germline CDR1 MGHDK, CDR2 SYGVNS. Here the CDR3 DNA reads TGTGCCAGCAGTGACCCGGGACAGCATCAGCCCCAGCATTTT. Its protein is CASSDPGQHQPQHF.

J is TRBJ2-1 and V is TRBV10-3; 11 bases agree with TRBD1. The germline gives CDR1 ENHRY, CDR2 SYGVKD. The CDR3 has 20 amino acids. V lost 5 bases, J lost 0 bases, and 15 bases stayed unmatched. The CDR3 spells CAISSGRTGGLQSSYNEQFF. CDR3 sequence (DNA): TGTGCCATCAGTTCCGGCCGGACAGGGGGCCTCCAAAGCTCCTACAATGAGCAGTTCTTC.

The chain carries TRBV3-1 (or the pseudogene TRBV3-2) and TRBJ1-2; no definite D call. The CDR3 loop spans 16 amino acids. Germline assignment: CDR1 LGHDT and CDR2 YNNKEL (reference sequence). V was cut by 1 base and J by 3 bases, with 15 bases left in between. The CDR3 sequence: CASSQGATAGYYGYTF. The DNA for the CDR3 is TGTGCCAGCAGCCAAGGAGCTACCGCCGGGTACTATGGCTACACCTTC.

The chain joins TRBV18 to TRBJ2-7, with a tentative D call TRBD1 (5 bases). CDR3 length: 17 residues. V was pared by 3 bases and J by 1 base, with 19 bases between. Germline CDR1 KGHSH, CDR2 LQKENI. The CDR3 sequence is CASSPPSSGSTSYEQYF. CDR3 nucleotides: TGTGCCAGCTCACCTCCCAGTTCAGGGTCGACGTCCTACGAGCAGTACTTC. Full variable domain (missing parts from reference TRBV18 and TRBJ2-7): NAGVMQNPRHLVRRRGQEARLRCSPMKGHSHVYWYRQLPEEGLKFMVYLQKENIIDESGMPKERFSAEFPKEGPSILRIQQVVRGDSAAYFCASSPPSSGSTSYEQYFGPGTRLTVT.

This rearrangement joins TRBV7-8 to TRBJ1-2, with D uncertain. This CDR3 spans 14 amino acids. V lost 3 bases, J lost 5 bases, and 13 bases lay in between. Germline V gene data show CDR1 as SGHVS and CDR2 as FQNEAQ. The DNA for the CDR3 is TGTGCCAGCAGCTTGGGTGGTGGAGCGTATGGCTACACCTTC. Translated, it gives CASSLGGGAYGYTF. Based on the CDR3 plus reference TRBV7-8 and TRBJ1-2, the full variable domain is GAGVSQSPRYKVAKRGQDVALRCDPISGHVSLFWYQQALGQGPEFLTYFQNEAQLDKSGLPSDRFFAERPEGSVSTLKIQRTQQEDSAVYLCASSLGGGAYGYTFGSGTRLTVV.

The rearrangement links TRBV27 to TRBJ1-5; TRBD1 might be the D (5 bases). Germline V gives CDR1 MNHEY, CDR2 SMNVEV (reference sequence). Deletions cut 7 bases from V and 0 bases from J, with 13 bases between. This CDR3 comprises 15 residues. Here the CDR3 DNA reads TGTGCCAGCAAGGGCCGACAGTATAGCAATCAGCCCCAGCATTTT. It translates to CASKGRQYSNQPQHF.

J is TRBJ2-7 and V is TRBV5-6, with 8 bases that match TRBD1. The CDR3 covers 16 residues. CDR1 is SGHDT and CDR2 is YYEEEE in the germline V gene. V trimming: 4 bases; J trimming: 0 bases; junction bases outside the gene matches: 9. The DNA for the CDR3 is TGTGCCAGCAGCCCTAGGACAGGGCTTATCTCCTACGAGCAGTACTTC. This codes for CASSPRTGLISYEQYF.

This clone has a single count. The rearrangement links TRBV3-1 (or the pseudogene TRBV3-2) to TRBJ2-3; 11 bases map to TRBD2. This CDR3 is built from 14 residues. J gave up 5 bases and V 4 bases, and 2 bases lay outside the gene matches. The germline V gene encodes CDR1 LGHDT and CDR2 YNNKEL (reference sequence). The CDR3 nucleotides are TGTGCCAGCAGCCCTCTAGCGGGAGGAGATACGCAGTATTTT. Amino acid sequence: CASSPLAGGDTQYF.

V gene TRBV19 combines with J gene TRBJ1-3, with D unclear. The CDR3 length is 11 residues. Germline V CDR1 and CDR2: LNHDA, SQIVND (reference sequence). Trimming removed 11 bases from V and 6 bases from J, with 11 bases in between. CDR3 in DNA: TGTGCCGTAGGATGGGCAAACACCATATATTTT. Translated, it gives CAVGWANTIYF. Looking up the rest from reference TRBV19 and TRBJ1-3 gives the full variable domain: DGGITQSPKYLFRKEGQNVTLSCEQNLNHDAMYWYRQDPGQGLRLIYYSQIVNDFQKGDIAEGYSVSREKKESFPLTVTSAQKNPTAFYLCAVGWANTIYFGEGSWLTVV.

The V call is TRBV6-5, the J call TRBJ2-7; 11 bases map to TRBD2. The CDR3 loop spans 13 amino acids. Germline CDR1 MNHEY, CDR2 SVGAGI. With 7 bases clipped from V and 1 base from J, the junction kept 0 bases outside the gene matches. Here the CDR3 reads CASIAGGSYEQYF. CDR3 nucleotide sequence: TGTGCCAGCATAGCGGGAGGGTCCTACGAGCAGTACTTC.

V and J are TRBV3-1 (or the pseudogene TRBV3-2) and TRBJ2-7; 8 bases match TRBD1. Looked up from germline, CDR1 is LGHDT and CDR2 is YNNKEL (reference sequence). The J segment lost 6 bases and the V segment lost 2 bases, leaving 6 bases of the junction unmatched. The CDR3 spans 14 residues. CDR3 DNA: TGTGCCAGCAGCCAAACCGGGACAGGAGGCGAGCAGTACTTC. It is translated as CASSQTGTGGEQYF.

The CDR3 loop reads CASSFGHSYGYTF. CDR3 bases: TGCGCCAGCAGCTTCGGACACTCCTATGGCTACACCTTC. The genes are TRBV5-1 and TRBJ1-2; D might be TRBD1 (5 bases). CDR3 length: 13 amino acids. V gave up 2 bases and J gave up 4 bases, with 9 bases separating them. Germline V gene sequence: CDR1 SGHRS, CDR2 YFSETQ.

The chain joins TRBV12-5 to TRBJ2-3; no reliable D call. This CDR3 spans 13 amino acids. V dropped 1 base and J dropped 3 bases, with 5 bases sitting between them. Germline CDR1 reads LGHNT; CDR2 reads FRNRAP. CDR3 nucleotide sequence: TGTGCTAGTGGTTTGGGGCTTACAGATACGCAGTATTTT. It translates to CASGLGLTDTQYF.

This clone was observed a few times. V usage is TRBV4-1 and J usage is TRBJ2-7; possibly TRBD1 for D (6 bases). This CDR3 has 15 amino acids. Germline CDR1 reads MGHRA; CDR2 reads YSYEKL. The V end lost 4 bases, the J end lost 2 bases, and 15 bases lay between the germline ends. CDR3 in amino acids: CASSPRDKGAYEQYF. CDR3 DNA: TGCGCCAGCAGCCCCCGGGACAAGGGCGCCTACGAGCAGTACTTC.

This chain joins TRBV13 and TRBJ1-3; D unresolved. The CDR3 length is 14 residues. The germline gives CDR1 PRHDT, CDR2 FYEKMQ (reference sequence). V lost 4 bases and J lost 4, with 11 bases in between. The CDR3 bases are TGTGCCAGCAGCTCAGCTTCGGGGGGAAACACCATATATTTT. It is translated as CASSSASGGNTIYF.

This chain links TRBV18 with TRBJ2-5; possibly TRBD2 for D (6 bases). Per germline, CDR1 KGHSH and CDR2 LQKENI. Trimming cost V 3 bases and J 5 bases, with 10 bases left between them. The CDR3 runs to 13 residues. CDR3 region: CASSPGTFETQYF. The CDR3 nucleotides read TGTGCCAGCTCACCCGGGACTTTTGAGACCCAGTACTTC.

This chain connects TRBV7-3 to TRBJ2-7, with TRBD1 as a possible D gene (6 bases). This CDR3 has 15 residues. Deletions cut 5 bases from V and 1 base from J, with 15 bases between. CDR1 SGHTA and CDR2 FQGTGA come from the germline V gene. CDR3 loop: CASSLGPRGSYEQYF. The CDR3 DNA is TGTGCCAGCAGCCTTGGACCCAGGGGATCCTACGAGCAGTACTTC.

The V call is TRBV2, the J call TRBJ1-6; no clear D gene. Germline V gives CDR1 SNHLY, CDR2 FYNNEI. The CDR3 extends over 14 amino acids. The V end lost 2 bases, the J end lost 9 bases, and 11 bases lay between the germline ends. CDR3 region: CASSEIVESSPLHF. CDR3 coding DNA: TGTGCCAGCAGTGAAATCGTTGAGTCTTCACCCCTCCACTTT.

CDR3: CASSPGWGKNIQYF. DNA for the CDR3: TGTGCCAGCAGTCCAGGGTGGGGAAAAAACATTCAGTACTTC. This sequence joins TRBV27 and TRBJ2-4; possible D gene TRBD1, 5 bases. Germline loops: CDR1 MNHEY, CDR2 SMNVEV (reference sequence). V dropped 5 bases and J dropped 4 bases, with 12 bases sitting between them. The CDR3 is 14 residues long.

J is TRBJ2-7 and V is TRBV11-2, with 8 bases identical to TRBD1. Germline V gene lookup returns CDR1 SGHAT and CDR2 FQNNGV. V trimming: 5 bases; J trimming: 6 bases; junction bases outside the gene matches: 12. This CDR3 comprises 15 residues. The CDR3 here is CASSPRDRLAPEQYF. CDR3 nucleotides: TGTGCCAGCAGCCCCAGGGACAGGCTTGCTCCCGAGCAGTACTTC.

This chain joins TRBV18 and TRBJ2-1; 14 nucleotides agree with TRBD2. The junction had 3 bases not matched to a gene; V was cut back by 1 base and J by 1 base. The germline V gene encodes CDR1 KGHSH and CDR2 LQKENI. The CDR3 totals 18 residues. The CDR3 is CASSPLGLAGASYNEQFF. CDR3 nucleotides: TGTGCCAGCTCACCACTGGGACTAGCGGGAGCGTCCTACAATGAGCAGTTCTTC.

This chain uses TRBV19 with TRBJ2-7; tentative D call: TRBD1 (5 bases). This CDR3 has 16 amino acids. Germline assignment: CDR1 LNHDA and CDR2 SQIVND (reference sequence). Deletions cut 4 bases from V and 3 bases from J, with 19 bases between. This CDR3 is CASSTSEGVKSYEQYF. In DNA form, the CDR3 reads TGTGCCAGTAGTACCTCCGAAGGGGTTAAGAGCTACGAGCAGTACTTC.